The clone carrying this T cell receptor beta chain was detected a few times. No antigen is known for it. This entry comes from a study of T cells and Merkel cell carcinoma outcomes. Study-wide results and caveats: Merkel cell carcinoma outcomes were reportedly predicted by repertoire and T-cell density.

The CDR3 is 13 residues long. The V end was cut by 7 bases, the J end by 2 bases, with 12 bases between. Germline V gene data show CDR1 as MNHNY and CDR2 as SVGAGI (reference sequence). Generated by immunoSEQ multiplex PCR, the TCRdb table keeps only in-frame clones and is missing some. The data contain 1,500 to 2,000 clones, around 73% of them singletons. The receptor's source is a human donor with Merkel cell carcinoma. V and J are TRBV6-6 and TRBJ2-7; D remains unclear. Material: tumor tissue from Merkel cell carcinoma. The CDR3 spells CASTAGSTYEQYF. Written as DNA, the CDR3 is TGTGCCAGCACGGCAGGCTCCACCTACGAGCAGTACTTC.